The clone carrying this T cell receptor beta chain turned up a few times. This sample is drawn from a study of blood T cell repertoires in COVID-19. Germline CDR1 and CDR2: LNHDA and SQIVND (reference sequence). V was pared by 8 bases and J by 4 bases, with 15 bases between. The CDR3 sequence is 13 residues long. Participants, roughly 18 to 90 years old, spanned fewer than 25 US areas. Here immunoSEQ multiplex PCR was the method, and the copy in TCRdb shows in-frame clones only, minus some. The sample lists roughly 360,000 clones, around 83% occurring once. The chain carries TRBV19 and TRBJ2-7; possibly TRBD2 for D (6 bases). The clonotype was recovered from a woman between 45 and 65 years old who had recovered from COVID-19. The source material was PBMCs or T cells enriched from blood (not recorded which). CDR3 in DNA: TGTGCCAGTCGGGGAGGACGGGGTTACGAGCAGTACTTC. This translates into CASRGGRGYEQYF.